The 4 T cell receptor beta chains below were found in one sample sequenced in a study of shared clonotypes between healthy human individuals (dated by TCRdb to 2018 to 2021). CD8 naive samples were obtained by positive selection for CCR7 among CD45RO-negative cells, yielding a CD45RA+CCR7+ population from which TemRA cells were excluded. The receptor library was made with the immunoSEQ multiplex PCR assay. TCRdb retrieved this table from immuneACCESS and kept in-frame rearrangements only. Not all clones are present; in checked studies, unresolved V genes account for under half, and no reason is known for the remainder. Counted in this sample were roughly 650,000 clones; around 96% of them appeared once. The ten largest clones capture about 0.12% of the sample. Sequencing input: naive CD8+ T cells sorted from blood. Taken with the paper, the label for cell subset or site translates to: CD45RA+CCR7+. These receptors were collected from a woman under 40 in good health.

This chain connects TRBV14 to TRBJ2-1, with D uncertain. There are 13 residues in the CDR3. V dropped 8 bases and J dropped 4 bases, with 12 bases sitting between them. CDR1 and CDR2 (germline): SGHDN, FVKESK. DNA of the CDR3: TGTGCCAGCCGGTGGTCAGCGTACAATGAGCAGTTCTTC. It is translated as CASRWSAYNEQFF.

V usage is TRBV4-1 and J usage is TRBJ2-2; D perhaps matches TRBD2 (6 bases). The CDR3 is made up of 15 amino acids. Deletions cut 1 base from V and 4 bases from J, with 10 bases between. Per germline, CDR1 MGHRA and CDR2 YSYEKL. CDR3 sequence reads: CASSQGEVSTGELFF. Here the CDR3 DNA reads TGCGCCAGCAGCCAAGGGGAGGTATCCACCGGGGAGCTGTTTTTT.

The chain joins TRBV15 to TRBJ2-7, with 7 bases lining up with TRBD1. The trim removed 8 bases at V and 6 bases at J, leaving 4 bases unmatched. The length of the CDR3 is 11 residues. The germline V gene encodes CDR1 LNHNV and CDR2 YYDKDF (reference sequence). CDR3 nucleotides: TGTGCCACCCGACAGGGCGTCGAGCAGTACTTC. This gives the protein CATRQGVEQYF.

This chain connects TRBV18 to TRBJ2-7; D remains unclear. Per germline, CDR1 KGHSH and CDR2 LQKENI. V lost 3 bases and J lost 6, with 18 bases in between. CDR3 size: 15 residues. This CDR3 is CASSPSSAIPSEQYF. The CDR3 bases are TGTGCCAGCTCACCTTCTTCTGCGATCCCCAGCGAGCAGTACTTC.